The 10 T cell receptor beta chains given below trace back to one sample, sequenced in a study of identical twins. TCRdb recomputed calls from the 5' RACE reads with MiXCR, one row per CDR3 protein. The data hold some 240,000 distinct CDR3 sequences, with about 11% observed a single time. The sequencing input was memory T cells sorted from blood. The receptor set was obtained from a man over 45 in good health.

This clonotype was found many times. The CDR3 DNA reads TGTGCCAGCGCCAAACATGGTACTTACGAGCAGTACTTC. It yields the protein CASAKHGTYEQYF. The chain links TRBV19 to TRBJ2-7; no clear D gene. Germline V gives CDR1 LNHDA, CDR2 SQIVND (reference sequence). The CDR3 runs to 13 residues. The V gene lost 9 bases and the J gene lost 4 bases, with 16 bases spanning the gap.

This clonotype showed up many times. The chain employs TRBV4-3 and TRBJ2-3, with 9 bases matching TRBD2. There are 13 residues in the CDR3. V gave up 5 bases and J gave up 5 bases; unmatched junction bases: 2. The V gene's germline CDR1 is LGHNA and CDR2 YSLEER. CDR3 region: CASSVTSGDTQYF. The DNA for the CDR3 is TGCGCCAGCAGCGTGACTAGCGGAGATACGCAGTATTTT.

This clonotype showed up many times. The chain joins TRBV29-1 to TRBJ2-1; TRBD2 matches 7 bases. Germline-derived CDR1 and CDR2 are SQVTM and ANQGSEA. The CDR3 is made up of 13 amino acids. V shed 3 bases and J 9 bases; nucleotides not matched to a gene: 8. CDR3: CSVEGGVGTEQFF. The CDR3 DNA is TGCAGCGTTGAGGGGGGGGTGGGGACTGAGCAGTTCTTC.

In this sample, this clonotype turned up many times. The chain uses TRBV6-5 and TRBJ2-2, with a weak D call TRBD2 (6 bases). CDR3 length: 14 residues. V lost 0 bases and J lost 7, with 9 bases in between. The V gene's germline CDR1 is MNHEY and CDR2 SVGAGI. The CDR3 DNA follows: TGTGCCAGCAGTTACTCGTGGGGAGGCGGGGAGCTGTTTTTT. Translating gives CASSYSWGGGELFF.

This chain connects TRBV6-2 or TRBV6-3 to TRBJ1-1; weak D call: TRBD1 (6 bases). V was cut by 6 bases and J by 1 base, with 15 bases left in between. Germline V lookup: CDR1 MNHEY, CDR2 SVGEGT. The length of the CDR3 is 15 residues. CDR3 in DNA: TGTGCCAGCAGGCGACACAGGGTTGCGAACACTGAAGCTTTCTTT. It translates to CASRRHRVANTEAFF.

The rearrangement joins TRBV29-1 to TRBJ2-5; D not resolved. Germline V lookup: CDR1 SQVTM, CDR2 ANQGSEA. V lost 4 bases to trimming and J lost 4 bases, with 10 bases between them. This CDR3 is 12 amino acids long. DNA of the CDR3: TGCAGCGTTGTTGGTAACGGAGAGACCCAGTACTTC. Translating gives CSVVGNGETQYF.

The sample holds a few counts of this clonotype. The rearrangement links TRBV14 to TRBJ2-5; D not resolved. The CDR3 extends over 17 amino acids. CDR1 is SGHDN and CDR2 is FVKESK in the germline V gene. The V end lost 0 bases, the J end lost 5 bases, and 19 bases lay between the germline ends. This CDR3 is CASSQETPLDVLETQYF. The CDR3 DNA reads as TGTGCCAGCAGCCAAGAAACCCCATTGGACGTATTGGAGACCCAGTACTTC.

This clonotype was recorded at least ten times. The chain combines TRBV5-1 with TRBJ2-7; the D is unclear. Germline V gene lookup returns CDR1 SGHRS and CDR2 YFSETQ. The CDR3 runs 16 residues. V shed 0 bases and J shed 4 bases, with 17 bases lying between them. CDR3 sequence (DNA): TGCGCCAGCAGCTTGGCCCTATCGGGTTCAATATACGAGCAGTACTTC. Its protein product is CASSLALSGSIYEQYF.

In its sample, this clonotype was seen many times. V usage is TRBV5-1 and J usage is TRBJ1-1, with a weak D call TRBD1 (6 bases). CDR3 length: 14 residues. Trimming removed 1 base at V and 4 bases at J, with 11 bases between. The germline CDR1 and CDR2 sequences are SGHRS and YFSETQ. Written as DNA, the CDR3 is TGCGCCAGCAGCTTGCAGGGGTTATCCACTGAAGCTTTCTTT. This codes for CASSLQGLSTEAFF. The full variable domain, completed using reference TRBV5-1 and TRBJ1-1, is KAGVTQTPRYLIKTRGQQVTLSCSPISGHRSVSWYQQTPGQGLQFLFEYFSETQRNKGNFPGRFSGRQFSNSRSEMNVSTLELGDSALYLCASSLQGLSTEAFFGQGTRLTVV.

The J gene is TRBJ2-7, the V gene TRBV5-1; TRBD2 matches at 7 bases. The ends lost 1 base at V and 7 bases at J; junction bases unmatched: 8. The CDR3 has 14 amino acids. CDR1 is SGHRS and CDR2 is YFSETQ in the germline V gene. The CDR3 DNA is TGCGCCAGCAGCTTGAGGACTAGTGGGGTGGAGCAGTACTTC. Its translation is CASSLRTSGVEQYF.